A selection of T cell receptor beta chains follows, all from one sample in a study of identifying expanded T cells in peripheral blood. Data came from immunoSEQ multiplex PCR; TCRdb stores just in-frame clones and leaves some out. The sample holds over 100,000 clones, about 85% seen once. Material for sequencing was blood. The receptors originated from a person aged 18 to 75 in good health. Both conserved end residues are part of each CDR3. D genes are given only for firm matches. Not every row has a clone size; where given, it reads once, few, many or a size class.

clone_size	j_call	v_call	d_call	cdr3_nt	cdr3_aa
-	TRBJ2-5	TRBV7-3	-	TGTGCCAGCAGCTTAGTCGGTAATCAAGAGACCCAGTACTTC	CASSLVGNQETQYF
-	TRBJ2-7	TRBV7-9	-	TGTGCCAGCAGCCGACTTTGGGAGCAGTACTTC	CASSRLWEQYF
-	TRBJ2-2	TRBV18	-	TGTGCCAGCTCACCACCGGGATCCACCGGGGAGCTGTTTTTT	CASSPPGSTGELFF
-	TRBJ1-4	TRBV6-1	-	TGTGCCAGCAGATGGCAGGCGAATGAAAAACTGTTTTTT	CASRWQANEKLFF
-	TRBJ2-1	TRBV14	TRBD2	TGTGCCAGCAGCCAATATTCCCGGGGCGGCCTAGCGGATGAGCAGTTCTTC	CASSQYSRGGLADEQFF
-	TRBJ2-1	TRBV25-1	TRBD2	TGTGCCAGCAGTGAAACTAGCGGGAGCCGCTCCTACAATGAGCAGTTCTTC	CASSETSGSRSYNEQFF
-	TRBJ1-5	TRBV28	-	TGTGCCAGCAGCTCCCCGGAAGGACAGTACAATCAGCCCCAGCATTTT	CASSSPEGQYNQPQHF
once	TRBJ2-3	TRBV6-1	-	TGTGCCAGCAGTGAGCGCGTGGGACCTGGCACAGATACGCAGTATTTT	CASSERVGPGTDTQYF
-	TRBJ2-1	TRBV27	-	TGTGCCAGCAGTCCAAGGGGCTCCTACAATGAGCAGTTCTTC	CASSPRGSYNEQFF
-	TRBJ2-2	TRBV29-1	-	TGCAGCGTTCGGGGAGACGGACTGAACACCGGGGAGCTGTTTTTT	CSVRGDGLNTGELFF
-	TRBJ1-6	TRBV18	TRBD1	TGTGCCAGCTCACCACTCCAGGACAGGGGTAATTCACCCCTCCACTTT	CASSPLQDRGNSPLHF
-	TRBJ2-1	TRBV13	-	TGTGCCAGCAGCTTAATTGACGCTGAGCAGTTCTTC	CASSLIDAEQFF
-	TRBJ1-5	TRBV30	TRBD1	TGTGCCTGGCCGGGACAGGGAGACAATCAGCCCCAGCATTTT	CAWPGQGDNQPQHF
-	TRBJ1-2	TRBV4-1	-	TGCGCCAGCAGCCAATTCCAGGGTCAGGGCTACACCTTC	CASSQFQGQGYTF
-	TRBJ1-1	TRBV27	-	TGTGCCAGCAGCTTGGACAGAGGCATTGAAGCTTTCTTT	CASSLDRGIEAFF
-	TRBJ2-5	TRBV28	-	TGTGCCAGCAGTTTGGGAAGGCCTTCCCAAGAGACCCAGTACTTC	CASSLGRPSQETQYF
-	TRBJ2-3	TRBV6-4	-	TGTGCCAGCAGTGACGGACCCGAGTATACGCAGTATTTT	CASSDGPEYTQYF
once	TRBJ2-2	TRBV10-1	-	TGCGCCAGCAGTGAGTCCTGGGGCTCGTACACCGGGGAGCTGTTTTTT	CASSESWGSYTGELFF
-	TRBJ2-2	TRBV5-1	TRBD2	TGCGCCAGCAGCCGGCAGGGTAGGACTAGCGGGACCGGGGAGCTGTTTTTT	CASSRQGRTSGTGELFF
-	TRBJ1-2	TRBV27	-	TGTGCCAGCAGTACCCAAAGAAAGGGGTATGGCTACACCTTC	CASSTQRKGYGYTF
-	TRBJ1-2	TRBV5-1	-	TGCGCCAGCAGCTTGGAAGGAGAGGGGGGCTACACCTTC	CASSLEGEGGYTF
-	TRBJ2-1	TRBV10-2	-	TGCGCCAGCCTGGACAGCGGGGCCAACAATGAGCAGTTCTTC	CASLDSGANNEQFF
-	TRBJ1-2	TRBV14	-	TGTGCCAGCAGCCAAGGGGGCAGGAAGCACGGGGCCTATGGCTACACCTTC	CASSQGGRKHGAYGYTF
-	TRBJ1-2	TRBV2	TRBD1	TGTGCCAGCAGTGAAGCGGAGGGGACAGGCTATGGCTACACCTTC	CASSEAEGTGYGYTF
-	TRBJ2-7	TRBV7-9	TRBD1	TGTGCCAGCAGCTTAGCCGGGACAGGAGGGAACGAGCAGTACTTC	CASSLAGTGGNEQYF
-	TRBJ2-3	TRBV5-1	-	TGCGCCAGCAGCTTGGTAGAAGTGGGGGGAGATACGCAGTATTTT	CASSLVEVGGDTQYF
-	TRBJ2-5	TRBV28	-	TGTGCCAGCAGTTTTCCCATTGAGACCCAGTACTTC	CASSFPIETQYF
-	TRBJ2-3	TRBV2	-	TGTGCCAGCAGTCTCAGTAGCACAGATACGCAGTATTTT	CASSLSSTDTQYF
once	TRBJ1-2	TRBV6-5	-	TGTGCCAGCCAGCGGCCGGGGGTTTGGGGCTACACCTTC	CASQRPGVWGYTF
-	TRBJ1-2	TRBV5-1	-	TGCGCCAGCAGCCCCTGGACAAACCAGGAGGGCTACACCTTC	CASSPWTNQEGYTF
-	TRBJ2-1	TRBV28	TRBD2	TGTGCCAGCAGGGGACTAGCGCTCCAAGTTTCCTACAATGAGCAGTTCTTC	CASRGLALQVSYNEQFF
few	TRBJ2-3	TRBV18	TRBD2	TGTGCCAGCTCACCAATGGGGGGGGGCACAGATACGCAGTATTTT	CASSPMGGGTDTQYF
-	TRBJ1-3	TRBV5-6	-	TGTGCCAGCAGCCGGGGCAATACAGGGCTTGGGGCTGGAAACACCATATATTTT	CASSRGNTGLGAGNTIYF
once	TRBJ1-5	TRBV28	TRBD1	TGTGCCAGCACCTCTGGAGGGGGCAATAGCAATCAGCCCCAGCATTTT	CASTSGGGNSNQPQHF
-	TRBJ1-1	TRBV11-2	TRBD1	TGTGCCAGCAGCGTCGATAGGGGGCACACTGAAGCTTTCTTT	CASSVDRGHTEAFF
-	TRBJ2-1	TRBV18	TRBD2	TGTGCCAGCTCACGACTAGCGGGAGGTACCTACTCCTACAATGAGCAGTTCTTC	CASSRLAGGTYSYNEQFF
-	TRBJ2-3	TRBV7-2	TRBD2	TGTGCCAGCAGCTTACGGTCCAGCGGGGGTGCAGATACGCAGTATTTT	CASSLRSSGGADTQYF
few	TRBJ1-3	TRBV6-5	TRBD1	TGTGCCAGCAGTTGGGCAGGGGGCGTTTCTGTATATTTT	CASSWAGGVSVYF
-	TRBJ1-3	TRBV7-2	TRBD1	TGTGCCAGCAGCTGGACAGGGGGCTTTGGAAACACCATATATTTT	CASSWTGGFGNTIYF
-	TRBJ1-5	TRBV6-6	-	TGTGCCAGCAGTTTCTCAGGGGCAGGCAATCAGCCCCAGCATTTT	CASSFSGAGNQPQHF
-	TRBJ1-4	TRBV4-1	-	TGCGCCAGCAGCCAAGATGGGGGTATTAATGAAAAACTGTTTTTT	CASSQDGGINEKLFF
-	TRBJ1-1	TRBV2	TRBD1	TGTGCCAGAAACAGGGGAGTTCGGACTGAAGCTTTCTTT	CARNRGVRTEAFF
once	TRBJ2-3	TRBV10-2	-	TGCGCCAGCAGTGACCAAATAACAGATACGCAGTATTTT	CASSDQITDTQYF
-	TRBJ1-5	TRBV7-2	-	TGTGCCAGCAGCTTTAGCGCTCAGCCCCAGCATTTT	CASSFSAQPQHF
-	TRBJ2-5	TRBV6-1	-	TGTGCCAGCTTATCTCTGGGATGGGAGACCCAGTACTTC	CASLSLGWETQYF
few	TRBJ1-2	TRBV7-2	-	TGTGCCAGCAGCCCTGCGGGTTGGGACGGCTACACCTTC	CASSPAGWDGYTF
once	TRBJ1-2	TRBV7-2	-	TGTGCCAGCAGCTTCGTCCCACCAAGGGGCTACACCTTC	CASSFVPPRGYTF
-	TRBJ2-1	TRBV30	TRBD1	TGTGCCTGGAGGACGGACAGGGGGGTCAATGAGCAGTTCTTC	CAWRTDRGVNEQFF
-	TRBJ1-5	TRBV6-1	TRBD1	TGTGCCAGCAGTGAACTTACAGGGGGTGAGCCCCAGCATTTT	CASSELTGGEPQHF
-	TRBJ2-7	TRBV6-6	-	TGTGCCAGCAGCCCCCAAGGGGGGAACTACGAGCAGTACTTC	CASSPQGGNYEQYF
-	TRBJ1-3	TRBV7-9	-	TGTGCCAGCAGCTTATGGCAGACATTCTCTGGAAACACCATATATTTT	CASSLWQTFSGNTIYF
once	TRBJ2-6	TRBV11-2	-	TGTGCCAGCAGCCACCCATGGAACTCTGGGGCCAACGTCCTGACTTTC	CASSHPWNSGANVLTF